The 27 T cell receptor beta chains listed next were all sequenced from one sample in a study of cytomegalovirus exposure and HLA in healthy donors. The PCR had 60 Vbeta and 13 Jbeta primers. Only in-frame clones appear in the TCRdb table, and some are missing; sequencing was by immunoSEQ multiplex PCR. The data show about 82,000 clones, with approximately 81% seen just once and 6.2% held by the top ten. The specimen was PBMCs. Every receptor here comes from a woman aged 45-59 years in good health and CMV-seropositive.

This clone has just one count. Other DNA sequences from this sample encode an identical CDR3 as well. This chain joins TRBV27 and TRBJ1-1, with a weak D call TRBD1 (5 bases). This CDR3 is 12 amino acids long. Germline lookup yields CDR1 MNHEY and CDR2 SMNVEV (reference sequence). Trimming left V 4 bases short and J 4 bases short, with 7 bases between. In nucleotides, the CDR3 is TGTGCCAGCAGTTCCGGGGGCACTGAAGCTTTCTTT. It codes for CASSSGGTEAFF.

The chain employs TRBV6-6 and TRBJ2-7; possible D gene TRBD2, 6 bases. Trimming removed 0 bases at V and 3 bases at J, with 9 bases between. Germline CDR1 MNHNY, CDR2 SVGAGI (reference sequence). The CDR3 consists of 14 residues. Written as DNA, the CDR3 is TGTGCCAGCAGTTACTCGGAGGGCAGCTACGAGCAGTACTTC. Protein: CASSYSEGSYEQYF.

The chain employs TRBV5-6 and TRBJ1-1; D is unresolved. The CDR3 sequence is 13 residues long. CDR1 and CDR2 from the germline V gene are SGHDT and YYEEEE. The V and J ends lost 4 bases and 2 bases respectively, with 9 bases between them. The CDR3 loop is CASSHTRNTEAFF. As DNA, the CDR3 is TGTGCCAGCAGCCATACACGTAACACTGAAGCTTTCTTT.

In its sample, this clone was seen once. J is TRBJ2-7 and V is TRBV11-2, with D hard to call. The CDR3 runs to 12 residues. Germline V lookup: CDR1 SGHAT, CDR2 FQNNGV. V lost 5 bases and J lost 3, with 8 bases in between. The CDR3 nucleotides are TGTGCCAGCAGCCCGCGGAGCTACGAGCAGTACTTC. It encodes CASSPRSYEQYF.

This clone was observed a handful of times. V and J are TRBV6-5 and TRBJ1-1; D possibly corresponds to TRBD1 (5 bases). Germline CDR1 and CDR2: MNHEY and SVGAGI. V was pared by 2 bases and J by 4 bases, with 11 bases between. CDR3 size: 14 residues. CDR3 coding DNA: TGTGCCAGCAGTTACGGGGTCGGGGGCACTGAAGCTTTCTTT. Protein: CASSYGVGGTEAFF.

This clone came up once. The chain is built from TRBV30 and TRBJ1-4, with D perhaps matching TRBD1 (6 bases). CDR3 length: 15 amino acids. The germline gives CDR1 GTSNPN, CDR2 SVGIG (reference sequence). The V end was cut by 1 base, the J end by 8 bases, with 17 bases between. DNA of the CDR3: TGTGCCTGGAGTGGAAGGACAGCGATGGGGGAAAAACTGTTTTTT. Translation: CAWSGRTAMGEKLFF.

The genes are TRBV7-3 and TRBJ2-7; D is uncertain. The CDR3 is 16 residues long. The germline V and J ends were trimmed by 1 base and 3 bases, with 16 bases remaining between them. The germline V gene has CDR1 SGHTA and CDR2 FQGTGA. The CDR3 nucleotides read TGTGCCAGCAGCTTAATGGCCCGTTCCCCCATCTACGAGCAGTACTTC. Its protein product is CASSLMARSPIYEQYF.

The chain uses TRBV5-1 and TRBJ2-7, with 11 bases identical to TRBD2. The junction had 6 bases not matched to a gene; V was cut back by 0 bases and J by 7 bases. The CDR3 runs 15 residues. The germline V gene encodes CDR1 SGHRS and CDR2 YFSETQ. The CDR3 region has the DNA TGCGCCAGCAGCTTGGTACTAGCGGGAGAGCTGGAGCAGTACTTC. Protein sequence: CASSLVLAGELEQYF. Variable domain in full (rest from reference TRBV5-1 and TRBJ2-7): KAGVTQTPRYLIKTRGQQVTLSCSPISGHRSVSWYQQTPGQGLQFLFEYFSETQRNKGNFPGRFSGRQFSNSRSEMNVSTLELGDSALYLCASSLVLAGELEQYFGPGTRLTVT.

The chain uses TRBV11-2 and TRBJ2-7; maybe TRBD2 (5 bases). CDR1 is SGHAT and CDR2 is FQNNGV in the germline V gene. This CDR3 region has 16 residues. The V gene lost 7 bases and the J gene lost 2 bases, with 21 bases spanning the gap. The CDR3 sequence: CASTQGSMSPAYEQYF. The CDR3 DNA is TGTGCCAGCACCCAAGGGAGTATGTCGCCCGCCTACGAGCAGTACTTC.

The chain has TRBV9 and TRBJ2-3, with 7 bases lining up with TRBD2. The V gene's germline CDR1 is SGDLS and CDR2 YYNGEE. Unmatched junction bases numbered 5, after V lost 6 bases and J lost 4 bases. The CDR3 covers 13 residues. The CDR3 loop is CASTSSGPDTQYF. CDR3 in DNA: TGTGCCAGCACCTCTAGCGGCCCAGATACGCAGTATTTT.

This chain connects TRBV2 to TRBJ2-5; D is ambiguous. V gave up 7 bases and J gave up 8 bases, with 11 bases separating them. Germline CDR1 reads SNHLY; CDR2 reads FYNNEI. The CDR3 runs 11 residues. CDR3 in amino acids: CASNLPGTQYF. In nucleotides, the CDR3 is TGTGCCAGCAACCTCCCCGGTACCCAGTACTTC.

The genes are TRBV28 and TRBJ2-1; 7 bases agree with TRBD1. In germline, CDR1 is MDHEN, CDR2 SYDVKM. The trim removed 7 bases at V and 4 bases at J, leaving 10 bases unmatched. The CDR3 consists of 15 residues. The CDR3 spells CASNLPGTAYNEQFF. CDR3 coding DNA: TGTGCCAGCAATCTCCCCGGGACAGCATACAATGAGCAGTTCTTC.

The CDR3 is CAWRQQGHTEAFF. CDR3 bases: TGTGCCTGGAGGCAACAGGGACACACTGAAGCTTTCTTT. This chain links TRBV30 with TRBJ1-1, with TRBD1 as a possible D gene (6 bases). Germline CDR1 is GTSNPN and CDR2 is SVGIG (reference sequence). Deletions cut 3 bases from V and 3 bases from J, with 11 bases between. The CDR3 is 13 amino acids.

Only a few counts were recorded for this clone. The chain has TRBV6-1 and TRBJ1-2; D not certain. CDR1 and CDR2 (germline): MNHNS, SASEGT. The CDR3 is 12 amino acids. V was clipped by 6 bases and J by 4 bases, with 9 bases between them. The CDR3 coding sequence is TGTGCCAGCAGGGCGGGGTCCTATGGCTACACCTTC. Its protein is CASRAGSYGYTF.

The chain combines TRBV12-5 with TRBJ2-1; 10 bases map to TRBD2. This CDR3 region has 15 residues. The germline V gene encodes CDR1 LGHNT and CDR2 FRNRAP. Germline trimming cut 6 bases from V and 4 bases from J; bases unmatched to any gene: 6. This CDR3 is CASGESGRGYNEQFF. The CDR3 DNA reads TGTGCTAGTGGAGAAAGCGGGAGGGGTTACAATGAGCAGTTCTTC.

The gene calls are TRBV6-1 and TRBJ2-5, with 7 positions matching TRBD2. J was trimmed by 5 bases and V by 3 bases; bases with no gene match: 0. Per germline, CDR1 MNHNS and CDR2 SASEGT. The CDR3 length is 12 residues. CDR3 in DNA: TGTGCCAGCAGTGAGGGGGGGGAGACCCAGTACTTC. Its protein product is CASSEGGETQYF.

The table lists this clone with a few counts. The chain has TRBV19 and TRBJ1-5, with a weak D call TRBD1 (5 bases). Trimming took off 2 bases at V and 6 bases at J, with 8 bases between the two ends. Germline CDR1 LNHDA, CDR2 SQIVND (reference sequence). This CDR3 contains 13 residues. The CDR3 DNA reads TGTGCCAGTAGTATACAGGGATCTCAGCCCCAGCATTTT. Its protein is CASSIQGSQPQHF.

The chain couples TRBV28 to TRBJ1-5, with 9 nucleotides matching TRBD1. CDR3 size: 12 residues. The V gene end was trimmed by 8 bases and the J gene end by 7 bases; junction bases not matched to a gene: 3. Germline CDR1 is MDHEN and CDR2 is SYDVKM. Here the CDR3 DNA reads TGTGCCAGCCGGACAGGGGTCCAGCCCCAGCATTTT. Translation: CASRTGVQPQHF.

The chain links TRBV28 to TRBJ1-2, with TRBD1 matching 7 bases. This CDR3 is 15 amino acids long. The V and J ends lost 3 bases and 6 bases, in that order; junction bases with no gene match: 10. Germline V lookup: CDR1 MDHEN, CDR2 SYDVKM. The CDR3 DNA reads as TGTGCCAGCAGTTTCCAAGAGACAGGGTTCCATGGCTACACCTTC. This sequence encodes CASSFQETGFHGYTF.

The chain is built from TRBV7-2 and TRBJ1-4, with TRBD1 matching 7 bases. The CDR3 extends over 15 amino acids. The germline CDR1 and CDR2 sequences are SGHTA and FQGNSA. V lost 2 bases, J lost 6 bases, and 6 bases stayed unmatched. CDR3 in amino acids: CASSLSYRGDEKLFF. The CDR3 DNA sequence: TGTGCCAGCAGCTTATCTTACAGGGGAGATGAAAAACTGTTTTTT.

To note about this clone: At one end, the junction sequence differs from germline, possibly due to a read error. The CDR3 is CASSLPPGTGVF. DNA of the CDR3: TGTGCCAGCAGCTTACCACCCGGGACAGGTGTCTTC. This sequence joins TRBV7-9 and TRBJ2-7, with 8 bases identical to TRBD1. The CDR3 is 12 amino acids. Germline CDR1 reads SEHNR; CDR2 reads FQNEAQ (reference sequence).

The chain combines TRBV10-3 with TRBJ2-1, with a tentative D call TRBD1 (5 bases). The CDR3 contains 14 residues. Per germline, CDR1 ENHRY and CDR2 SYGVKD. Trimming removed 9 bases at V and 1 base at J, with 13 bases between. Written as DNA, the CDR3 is TGTGCCATTAGACAGTCCCCATCCTACAATGAGCAGTTCTTC. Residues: CAIRQSPSYNEQFF.

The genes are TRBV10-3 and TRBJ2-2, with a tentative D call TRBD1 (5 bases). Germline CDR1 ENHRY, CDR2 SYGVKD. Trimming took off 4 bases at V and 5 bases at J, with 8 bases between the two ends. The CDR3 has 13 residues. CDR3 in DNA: TGTGCCATCAGTGTCAGGGAAACCGGGGAGCTGTTTTTT. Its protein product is CAISVRETGELFF.

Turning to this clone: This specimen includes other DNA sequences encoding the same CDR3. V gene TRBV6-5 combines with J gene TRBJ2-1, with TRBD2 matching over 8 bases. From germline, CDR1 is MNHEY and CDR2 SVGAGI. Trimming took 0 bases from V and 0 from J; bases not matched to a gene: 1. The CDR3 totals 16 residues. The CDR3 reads CASSYSGTSSYNEQFF. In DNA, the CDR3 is TGTGCCAGCAGTTACTCTGGGACTAGCTCCTACAATGAGCAGTTCTTC.

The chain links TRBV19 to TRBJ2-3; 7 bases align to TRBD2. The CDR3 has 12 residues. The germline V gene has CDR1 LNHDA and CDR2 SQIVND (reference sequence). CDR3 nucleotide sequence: TGTGTCACCGCGGGGGACACAGATACGCAGTATTTT. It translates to CVTAGDTDTQYF.

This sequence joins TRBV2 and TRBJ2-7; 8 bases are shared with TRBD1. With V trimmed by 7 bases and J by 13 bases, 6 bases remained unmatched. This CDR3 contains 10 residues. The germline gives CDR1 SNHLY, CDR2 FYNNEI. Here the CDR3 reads CASTRTGPYF. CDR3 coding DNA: TGTGCCAGCACCAGGACAGGGCCTTACTTC.

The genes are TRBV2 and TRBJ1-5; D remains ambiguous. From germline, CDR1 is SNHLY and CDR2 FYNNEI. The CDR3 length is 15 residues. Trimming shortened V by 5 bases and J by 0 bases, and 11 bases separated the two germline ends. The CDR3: CASSPRDVSNQPQHF. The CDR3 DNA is TGTGCCAGCAGTCCCCGGGATGTTAGCAATCAGCCCCAGCATTTT.